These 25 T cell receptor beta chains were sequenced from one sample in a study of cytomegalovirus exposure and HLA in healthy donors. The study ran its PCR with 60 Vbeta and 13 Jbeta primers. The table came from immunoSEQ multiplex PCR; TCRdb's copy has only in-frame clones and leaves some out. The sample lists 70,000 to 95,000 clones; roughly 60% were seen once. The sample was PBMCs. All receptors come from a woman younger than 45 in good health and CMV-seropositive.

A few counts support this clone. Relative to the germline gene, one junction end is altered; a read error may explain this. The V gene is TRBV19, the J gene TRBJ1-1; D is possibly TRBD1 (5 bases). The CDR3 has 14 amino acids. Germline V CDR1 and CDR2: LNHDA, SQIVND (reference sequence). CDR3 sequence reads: CATNGGRVNTEALF. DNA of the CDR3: TGTGCCACAAACGGCGGCAGGGTAAACACTGAAGCTCTCTTT.

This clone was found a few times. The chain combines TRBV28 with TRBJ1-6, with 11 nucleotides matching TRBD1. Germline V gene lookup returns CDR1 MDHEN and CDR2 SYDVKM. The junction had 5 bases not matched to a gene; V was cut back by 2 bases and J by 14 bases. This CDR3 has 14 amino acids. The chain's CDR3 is CASSLGTGGSSLHF. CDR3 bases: TGTGCCAGCAGTTTAGGGACAGGGGGTTCTTCCCTCCACTTT.

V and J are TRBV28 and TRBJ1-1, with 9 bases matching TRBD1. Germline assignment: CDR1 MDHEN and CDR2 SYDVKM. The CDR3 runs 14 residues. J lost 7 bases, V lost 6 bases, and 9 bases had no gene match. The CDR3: CASSLDGQGREAFF. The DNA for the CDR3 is TGTGCCAGCAGCCTGGATGGACAGGGGCGTGAAGCTTTCTTT. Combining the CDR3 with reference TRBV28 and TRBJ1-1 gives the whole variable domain DVKVTQSSRYLVKRTGEKVFLECVQDMDHENMFWYRQDPGLGLRLIYFSYDVKMKEKGDIPEGYSVSREKKERFSLILESASTNQTSMYLCASSLDGQGREAFFGQGTRLTVV.

The CDR3 nucleotides are TGTGCCAGCAGTTCCGTGACAGGGGACGAGCAGTACTTC. The encoded protein is CASSSVTGDEQYF. The chain links TRBV2 to TRBJ2-5; 8 bases map to TRBD1. The DNA end is a closer match to TRBJ2-7, so the J assignment may be wrong. The CDR3 consists of 13 residues. Germline CDR1 reads SNHLY; CDR2 reads FYNNEI.

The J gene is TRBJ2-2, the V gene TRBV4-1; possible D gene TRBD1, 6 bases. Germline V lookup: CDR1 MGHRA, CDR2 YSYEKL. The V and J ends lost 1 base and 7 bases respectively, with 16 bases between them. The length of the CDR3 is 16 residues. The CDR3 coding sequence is TGCGCCAGCAGCCAAGGAGCTACAGGGCAGAGCGGGGAGCTGTTTTTT. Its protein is CASSQGATGQSGELFF.

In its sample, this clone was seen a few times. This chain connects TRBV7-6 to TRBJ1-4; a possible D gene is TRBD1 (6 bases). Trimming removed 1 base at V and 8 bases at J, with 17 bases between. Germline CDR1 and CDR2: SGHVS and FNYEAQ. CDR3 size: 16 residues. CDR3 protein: CASSLVPGGGREKLFF. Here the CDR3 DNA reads TGTGCCAGCAGCTTAGTCCCTGGGGGCGGGCGAGAAAAACTGTTTTTT.

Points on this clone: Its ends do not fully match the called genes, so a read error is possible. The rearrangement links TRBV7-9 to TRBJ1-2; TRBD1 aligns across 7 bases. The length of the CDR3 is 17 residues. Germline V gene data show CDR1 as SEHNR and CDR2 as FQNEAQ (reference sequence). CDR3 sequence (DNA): TGTTCCAGCAGCTTACAGGTTGACAGGGATGGTGACTATGGCTACACCTTC. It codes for CSSSLQVDRDGDYGYTF.

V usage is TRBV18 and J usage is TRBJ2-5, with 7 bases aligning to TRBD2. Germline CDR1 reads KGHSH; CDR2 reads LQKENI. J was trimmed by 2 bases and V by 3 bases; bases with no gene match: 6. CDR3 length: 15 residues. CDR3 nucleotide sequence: TGTGCCAGCTCACCTCGAGCGGGGTCACAAGAGACCCAGTACTTC. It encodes CASSPRAGSQETQYF.

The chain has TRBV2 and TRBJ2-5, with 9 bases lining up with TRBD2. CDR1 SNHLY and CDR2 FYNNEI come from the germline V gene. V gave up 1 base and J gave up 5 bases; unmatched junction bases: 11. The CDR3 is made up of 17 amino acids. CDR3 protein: CASSEGGGGGAVETQYF. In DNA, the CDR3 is TGTGCCAGCAGTGAAGGAGGTGGCGGGGGGGCCGTGGAGACCCAGTACTTC.

The CDR3 is CASSLGTGASNQPQHF. CDR3 nucleotide sequence: TGCGCCAGCAGCTTGGGGACAGGGGCTAGCAATCAGCCCCAGCATTTT. This rearrangement joins TRBV5-1 to TRBJ1-5; 9 bases agree with TRBD1. In germline, CDR1 is SGHRS, CDR2 YFSETQ. This CDR3 contains 16 residues. V lost 0 bases to trimming and J lost 0 bases; unmatched junction nucleotides: 1.

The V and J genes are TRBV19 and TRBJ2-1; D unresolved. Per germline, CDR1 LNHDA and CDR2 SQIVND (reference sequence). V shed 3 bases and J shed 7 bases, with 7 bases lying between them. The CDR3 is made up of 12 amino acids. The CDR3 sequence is CASSIIPNEQFF. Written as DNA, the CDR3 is TGTGCCAGTAGTATTATTCCGAATGAGCAGTTCTTC.

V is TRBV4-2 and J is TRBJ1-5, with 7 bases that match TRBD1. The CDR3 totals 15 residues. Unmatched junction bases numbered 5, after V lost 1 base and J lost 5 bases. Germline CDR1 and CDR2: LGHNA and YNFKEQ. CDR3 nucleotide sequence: TGTGCCAGCAGCCAAGCAAGACAGGGTGATCAGCCCCAGCATTTT. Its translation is CASSQARQGDQPQHF.

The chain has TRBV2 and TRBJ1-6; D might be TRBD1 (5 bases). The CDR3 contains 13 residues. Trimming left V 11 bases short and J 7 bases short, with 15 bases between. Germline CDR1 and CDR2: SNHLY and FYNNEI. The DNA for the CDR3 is TGTGCCGGCGGGGGGGATCGGAATTCACCCCTCCACTTT. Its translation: CAGGGDRNSPLHF.

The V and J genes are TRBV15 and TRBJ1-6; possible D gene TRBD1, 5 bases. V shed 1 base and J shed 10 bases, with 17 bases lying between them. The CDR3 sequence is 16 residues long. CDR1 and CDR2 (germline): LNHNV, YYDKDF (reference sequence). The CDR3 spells CATSRGGRGLISPLHF. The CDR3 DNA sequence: TGTGCCACCAGCAGAGGTGGAAGGGGTTTGATCTCACCCCTCCACTTT.

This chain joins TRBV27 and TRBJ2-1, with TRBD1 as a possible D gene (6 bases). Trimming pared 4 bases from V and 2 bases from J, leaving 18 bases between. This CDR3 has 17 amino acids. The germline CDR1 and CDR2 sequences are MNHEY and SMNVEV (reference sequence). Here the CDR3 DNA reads TGTGCCAGCAGTTCACTACAACAGGGAGTTCCCTACAATGAGCAGTTCTTC. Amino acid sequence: CASSSLQQGVPYNEQFF.

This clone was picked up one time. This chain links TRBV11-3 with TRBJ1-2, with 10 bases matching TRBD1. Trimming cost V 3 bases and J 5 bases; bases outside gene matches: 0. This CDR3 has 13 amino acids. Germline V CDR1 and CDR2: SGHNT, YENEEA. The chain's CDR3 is CASSLGQGYGYTF. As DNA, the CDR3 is TGTGCCAGCAGCTTGGGACAGGGGTATGGCTACACCTTC.

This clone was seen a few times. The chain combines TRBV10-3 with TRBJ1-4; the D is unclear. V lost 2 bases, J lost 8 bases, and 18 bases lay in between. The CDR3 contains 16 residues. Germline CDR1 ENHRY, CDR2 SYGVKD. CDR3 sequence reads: CAISEHGRGSEEKLFF. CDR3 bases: TGTGCCATCAGTGAGCATGGTCGGGGTTCGGAGGAAAAACTGTTTTTT.

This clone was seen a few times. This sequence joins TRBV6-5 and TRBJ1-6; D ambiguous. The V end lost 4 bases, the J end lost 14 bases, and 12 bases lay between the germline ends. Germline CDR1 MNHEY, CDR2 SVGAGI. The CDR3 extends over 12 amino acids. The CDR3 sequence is CASSSGIGALHF. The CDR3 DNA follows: TGTGCCAGCAGTTCAGGCATCGGGGCCCTCCACTTT.

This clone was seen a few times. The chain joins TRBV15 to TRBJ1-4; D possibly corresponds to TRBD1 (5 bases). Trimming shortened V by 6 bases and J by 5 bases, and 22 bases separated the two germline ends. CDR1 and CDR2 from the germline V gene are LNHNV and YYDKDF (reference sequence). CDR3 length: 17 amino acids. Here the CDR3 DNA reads TGTGCCACCAGAAGTGGGGCAGGCGGGGGGGGGAATGAAAAACTGTTTTTT. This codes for CATRSGAGGGGNEKLFF.

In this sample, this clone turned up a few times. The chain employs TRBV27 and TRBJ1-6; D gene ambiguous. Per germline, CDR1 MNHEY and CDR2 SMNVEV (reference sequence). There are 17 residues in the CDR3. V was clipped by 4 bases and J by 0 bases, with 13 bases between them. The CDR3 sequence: CASSSLRESSYNSPLHF. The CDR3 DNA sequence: TGTGCCAGCAGTTCCCTCCGGGAGAGCTCCTATAATTCACCCCTCCACTTT.

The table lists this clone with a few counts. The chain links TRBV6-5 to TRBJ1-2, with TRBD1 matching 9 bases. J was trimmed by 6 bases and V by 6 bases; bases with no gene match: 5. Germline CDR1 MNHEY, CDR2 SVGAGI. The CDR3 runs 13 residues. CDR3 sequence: CASRRDRENGYTF. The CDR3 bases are TGTGCCAGCAGGAGGGACAGGGAGAATGGCTACACCTTC.

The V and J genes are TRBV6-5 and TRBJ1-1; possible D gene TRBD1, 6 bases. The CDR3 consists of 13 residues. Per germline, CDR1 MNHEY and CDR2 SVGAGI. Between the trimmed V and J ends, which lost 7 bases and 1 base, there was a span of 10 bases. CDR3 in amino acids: CASTRTENTEAFF. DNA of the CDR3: TGTGCCAGCACCAGGACAGAGAACACTGAAGCTTTCTTT.

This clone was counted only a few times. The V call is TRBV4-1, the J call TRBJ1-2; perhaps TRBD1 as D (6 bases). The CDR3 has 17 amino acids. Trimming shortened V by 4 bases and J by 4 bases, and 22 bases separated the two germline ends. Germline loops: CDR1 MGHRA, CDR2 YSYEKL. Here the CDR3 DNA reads TGCGCCAGCAGCCTACAAGGGGGGGACACGCCTCGCTATGGCTACACCTTC. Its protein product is CASSLQGGDTPRYGYTF.

The chain's CDR3 is CASRDSMNTEAFF. For the CDR3, the DNA is TGTGCCAGCCGGGACAGTATGAACACTGAAGCTTTCTTT. The rearrangement joins TRBV25-1 to TRBJ1-1, with 7 bases identical to TRBD1. The germline V gene has CDR1 MGHDK and CDR2 SYGVNS. After removal of 8 bases from V and 0 bases from J, the junction contained 3 bases not matched to a gene. The CDR3 is 13 residues long.

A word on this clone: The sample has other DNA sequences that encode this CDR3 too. For the CDR3, the DNA is TGTGCCAGCAGCTTGGTCGGTTCCTACGAGCAGTACTTC. This sequence encodes CASSLVGSYEQYF. The chain links TRBV5-5 to TRBJ2-7; no firm D call. V dropped 0 bases and J dropped 1 base, with 5 bases sitting between them. Germline V CDR1 and CDR2: SGHKS, YYEKEE (reference sequence). This CDR3 has 13 residues.